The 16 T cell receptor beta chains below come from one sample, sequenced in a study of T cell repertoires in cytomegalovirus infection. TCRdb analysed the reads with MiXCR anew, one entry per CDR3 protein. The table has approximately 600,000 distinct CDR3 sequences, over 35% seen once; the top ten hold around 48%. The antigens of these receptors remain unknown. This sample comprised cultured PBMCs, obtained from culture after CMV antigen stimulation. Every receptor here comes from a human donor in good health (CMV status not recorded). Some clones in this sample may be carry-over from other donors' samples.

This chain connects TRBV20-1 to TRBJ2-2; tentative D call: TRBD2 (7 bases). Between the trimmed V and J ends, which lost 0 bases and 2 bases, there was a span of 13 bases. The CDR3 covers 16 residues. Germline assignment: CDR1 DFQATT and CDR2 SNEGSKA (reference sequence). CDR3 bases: TGCAGTGCTAGAGATCGGGGGGCGGCCAACACCGGGGAGCTGTTTTTT. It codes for CSARDRGAANTGELFF.

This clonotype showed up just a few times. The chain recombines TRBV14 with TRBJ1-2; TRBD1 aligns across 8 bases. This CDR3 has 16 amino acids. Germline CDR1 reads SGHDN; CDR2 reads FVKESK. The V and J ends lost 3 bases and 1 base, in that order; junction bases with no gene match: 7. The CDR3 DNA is TGTGCCAGCAGCCAGTGGACAGGGAAGGTTAACTATGGCTACACCTTC. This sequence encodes CASSQWTGKVNYGYTF. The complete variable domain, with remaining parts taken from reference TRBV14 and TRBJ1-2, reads EAGVTQFPSHSVIEKGQTVTLRCDPISGHDNLYWYRRVMGKEIKFLLHFVKESKQDESGMPNNRFLAERTGGTYSTLKVQPAELEDSGVYFCASSQWTGKVNYGYTFGSGTRLTVV.

The CDR3 DNA follows: TGCAGTGCTAGACAGGGGTGGGCCGGGGAGCTGTTTTTT. This translates into CSARQGWAGELFF. The chain links TRBV20-1 to TRBJ2-2; D may be TRBD1 (6 bases). The CDR3 is 13 residues long. V lost 2 bases and J lost 6, with 10 bases in between. Looked up from germline, CDR1 is DFQATT and CDR2 is SNEGSKA (reference sequence).

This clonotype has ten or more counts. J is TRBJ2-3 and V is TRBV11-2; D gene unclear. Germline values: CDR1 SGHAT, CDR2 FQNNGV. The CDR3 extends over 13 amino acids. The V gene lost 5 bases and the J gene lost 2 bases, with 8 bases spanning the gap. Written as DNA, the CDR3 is TGTGCCAGCAGCCCTTGGCTCACAGATACGCAGTATTTT. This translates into CASSPWLTDTQYF.

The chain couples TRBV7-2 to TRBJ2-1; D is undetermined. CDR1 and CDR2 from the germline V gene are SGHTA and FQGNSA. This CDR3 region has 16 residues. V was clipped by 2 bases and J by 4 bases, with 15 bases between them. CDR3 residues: CASSLRYPLTYNEQFF. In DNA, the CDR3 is TGTGCCAGCAGCTTACGTTACCCACTAACATACAATGAGCAGTTCTTC.

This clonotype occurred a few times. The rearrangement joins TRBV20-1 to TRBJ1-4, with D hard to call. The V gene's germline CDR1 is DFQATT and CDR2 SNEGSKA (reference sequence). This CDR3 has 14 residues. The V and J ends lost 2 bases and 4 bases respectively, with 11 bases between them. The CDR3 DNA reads TGCAGTGCTAGAAAGACGGCCTATAATGAAAAACTGTTTTTT. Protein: CSARKTAYNEKLFF.

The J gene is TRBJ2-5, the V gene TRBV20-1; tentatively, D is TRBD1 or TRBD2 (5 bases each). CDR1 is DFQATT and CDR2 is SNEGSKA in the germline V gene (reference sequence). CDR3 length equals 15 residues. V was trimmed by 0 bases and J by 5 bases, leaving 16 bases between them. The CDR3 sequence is CSARDHGGLKETQYF. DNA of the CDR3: TGCAGTGCTAGAGATCATGGGGGTTTGAAGGAGACCCAGTACTTC.

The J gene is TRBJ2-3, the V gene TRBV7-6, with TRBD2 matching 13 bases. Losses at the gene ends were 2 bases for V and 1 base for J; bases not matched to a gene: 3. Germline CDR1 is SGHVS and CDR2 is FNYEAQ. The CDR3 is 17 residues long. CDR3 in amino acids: CASSLWTSGRGTDTQYF. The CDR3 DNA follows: TGTGCCAGCAGCTTATGGACTAGCGGGAGAGGCACAGATACGCAGTATTTT. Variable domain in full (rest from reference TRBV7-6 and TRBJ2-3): GAGVSQSPRYKVTKRGQDVALRCDPISGHVSLYWYRQALGQGPEFLTYFNYEAQQDKSGLPNDRFSAERPEGSISTLTIQRTEQRDSAMYRCASSLWTSGRGTDTQYFGPGTRLTVL.

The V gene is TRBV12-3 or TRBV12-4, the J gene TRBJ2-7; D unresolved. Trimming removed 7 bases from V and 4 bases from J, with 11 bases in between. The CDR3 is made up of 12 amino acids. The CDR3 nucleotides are TGTGCCAGCACCAACAGTGGGTACGAGCAGTACTTC. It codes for CASTNSGYEQYF.

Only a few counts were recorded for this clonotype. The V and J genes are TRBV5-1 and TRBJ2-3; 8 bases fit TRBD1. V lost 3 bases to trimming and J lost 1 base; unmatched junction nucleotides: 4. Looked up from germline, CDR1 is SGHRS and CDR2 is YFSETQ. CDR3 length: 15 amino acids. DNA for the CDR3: TGCGCCAGCAGCTGGGACAGGATTGGCACAGATACGCAGTATTTT. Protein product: CASSWDRIGTDTQYF.

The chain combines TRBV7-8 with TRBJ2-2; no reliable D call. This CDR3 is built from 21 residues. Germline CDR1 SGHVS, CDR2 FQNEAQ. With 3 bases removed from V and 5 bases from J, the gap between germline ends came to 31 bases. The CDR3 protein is CASSFSIFVPTSKIHTGELFF. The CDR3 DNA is TGTGCCAGCAGCTTTTCCATTTTTGTGCCTACGTCAAAGATTCATACCGGGGAGCTGTTTTTT. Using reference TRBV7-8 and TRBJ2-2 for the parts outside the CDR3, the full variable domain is GAGVSQSPRYKVAKRGQDVALRCDPISGHVSLFWYQQALGQGPEFLTYFQNEAQLDKSGLPSDRFFAERPEGSVSTLKIQRTQQEDSAVYLCASSFSIFVPTSKIHTGELFFGEGSRLTVL.

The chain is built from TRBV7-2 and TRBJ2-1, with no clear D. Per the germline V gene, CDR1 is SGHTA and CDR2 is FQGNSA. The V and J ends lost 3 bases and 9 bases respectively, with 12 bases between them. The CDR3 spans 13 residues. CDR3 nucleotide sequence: TGTGCCAGCAGCTTGGAGTTTGTGGGTGAGCAGTTCTTC. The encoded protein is CASSLEFVGEQFF.

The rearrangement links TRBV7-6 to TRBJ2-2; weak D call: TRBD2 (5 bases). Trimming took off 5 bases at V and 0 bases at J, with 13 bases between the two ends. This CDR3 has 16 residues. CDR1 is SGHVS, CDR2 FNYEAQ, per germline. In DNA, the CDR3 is TGTGCCAGCAGCCGTCGACTAAACGCGAACACCGGGGAGCTGTTTTTT. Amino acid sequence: CASSRRLNANTGELFF.

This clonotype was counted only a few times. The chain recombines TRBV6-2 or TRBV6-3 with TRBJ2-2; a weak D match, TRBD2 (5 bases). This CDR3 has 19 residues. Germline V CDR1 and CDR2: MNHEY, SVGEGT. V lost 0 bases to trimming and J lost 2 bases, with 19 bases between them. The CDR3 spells CASSYSTGRQAVNTGELFF. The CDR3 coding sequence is TGTGCCAGCAGTTACTCGACCGGAAGGCAAGCGGTAAACACCGGGGAGCTGTTTTTT.

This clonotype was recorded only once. The chain's CDR3 is CASSSGRAFYEQYF. CDR3 bases: TGCGCCAGCAGCTCCGGACGGGCGTTCTACGAGCAGTACTTC. The rearrangement links TRBV5-1 to TRBJ2-7; D unresolved. Trimming removed 3 bases from V and 3 bases from J, with 13 bases in between. Per germline, CDR1 SGHRS and CDR2 YFSETQ. The CDR3 runs to 14 residues.

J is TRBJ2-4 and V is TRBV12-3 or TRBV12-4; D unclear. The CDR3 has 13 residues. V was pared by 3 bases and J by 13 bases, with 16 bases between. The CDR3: CASSLGKTPAQYF. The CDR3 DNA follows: TGTGCCAGCAGTTTGGGTAAGACCCCAGCCCAGTACTTC.